Listed below are T cell receptor beta chains from one sample, sequenced in a study of blood T cell repertoires in COVID-19. The data were produced by immunoSEQ multiplex PCR, yet TCRdb's version contains in-frame clones alone and is incomplete. The table lists tens of thousands of clones, more than 60% of them singletons. The sequenced material came from peripheral blood. Receptor source: an elderly woman with active or convalescent COVID-19. Each CDR3 is given with its conserved first and last residue. The D gene is left open where the match is weak. Size is stated for part of the rows, as once, few or many counts, or as a class when the clone is expanded.

j_gene,abundance,d_gene,v_gene,CDR3aa,CDR3nt
TRBJ1-5,NA,NA,TRBV19,CASSWGVSNQPQHF,TGTGCCAGTAGTTGGGGGGTTAGCAATCAGCCCCAGCATTTT
TRBJ2-3,NA,NA,TRBV9,CASSVGLGASWSTDTQYF,TGTGCCAGCAGCGTAGGGTTGGGGGCGAGTTGGAGCACAGATACGCAGTATTTT
TRBJ2-3,NA,NA,TRBV7-2,CASSITGEDTQYF,TGTGCCAGCAGCATTACGGGGGAAGATACGCAGTATTTT
TRBJ2-7,many,NA,TRBV6-2/TRBV6-3,CASSYSGQRYEQYF,TGTGCCAGCAGTTACTCAGGACAGCGCTACGAGCAGTACTTC
TRBJ1-5,NA,NA,TRBV2,CASSEGRGGGSGNQPQHF,TGTGCCAGCAGTGAGGGCAGGGGTGGGGGCAGCGGCAATCAGCCCCAGCATTTT
TRBJ2-2,NA,TRBD2,TRBV7-9,CASSKTLAGPNTGELFF,TGTGCCAGCAGCAAAACCCTAGCGGGGCCGAACACCGGGGAGCTGTTTTTT
TRBJ1-4,NA,TRBD1,TRBV28,CASNNRGNTNEKLFF,TGTGCCAGCAATAACAGGGGGAATACTAATGAAAAACTGTTTTTT
TRBJ1-2,NA,TRBD1,TRBV2,CASSESGQGAGYTF,TGTGCCAGCAGTGAAAGCGGCCAGGGGGCTGGCTACACCTTC
TRBJ2-3,NA,TRBD2,TRBV18,CASSPPWTSGGASDTQYF,TGTGCCAGCTCACCCCCATGGACTAGCGGGGGGGCTTCAGATACGCAGTATTTT
TRBJ2-5,NA,NA,TRBV7-8,CASSLASGQTQYF,TGTGCCAGCAGCTTAGCGAGCGGTCAGACCCAGTACTTC
TRBJ2-5,NA,TRBD1,TRBV5-5,CASSSTGTETQYF,TGTGCCAGCAGCTCGACAGGGACGGAGACCCAGTACTTC
TRBJ1-5,NA,NA,TRBV6-6,CASTPGEHSNQPQHF,TGTGCCAGCACCCCAGGGGAGCATAGCAATCAGCCCCAGCATTTT
TRBJ1-3,NA,TRBD1,TRBV9,CASSRGDRSSGNTIYF,TGTGCCAGCAGCAGGGGGGACAGGAGCTCTGGAAACACCATATATTTT
TRBJ1-1,NA,NA,TRBV30,CAWRAPGLRNTEAFF,TGTGCCTGGAGGGCCCCGGGACTTAGGAACACTGAAGCTTTCTTT
TRBJ2-7,NA,NA,TRBV6-5,CASSYLGGSAYEQYF,TGTGCCAGCAGTTACCTCGGGGGATCGGCCTACGAGCAGTACTTC
TRBJ1-2,few,TRBD1,TRBV30,CAWSVPDRESYTF,TGTGCCTGGAGTGTCCCCGACAGGGAGAGTTACACCTTC
TRBJ1-5,NA,TRBD1,TRBV6-6,CASLQGARNQPQHF,TGTGCCAGCCTGCAGGGGGCTAGGAATCAGCCCCAGCATTTT
TRBJ2-3,NA,TRBD1,TRBV30,CAWSRGQVADTQYF,TGTGCCTGGAGTCGCGGACAGGTAGCAGATACGCAGTATTTT
TRBJ2-5,NA,NA,TRBV7-6,CASSLRGKETQYF,TGTGCCAGCAGCTTACGAGGGAAAGAGACCCAGTACTTC
TRBJ1-1,NA,NA,TRBV4-3,CASSQDIRGWVRNTEAFF,TGCGCCAGCAGCCAAGACATCAGGGGATGGGTTCGGAACACTGAAGCTTTCTTT
TRBJ2-7,NA,NA,TRBV5-1,CASSTPGGEQYF,TGCGCCAGCAGCACTCCCGGCGGCGAGCAGTACTTC
TRBJ1-2,few,NA,TRBV21-1,CASSKEQGLIYGYTF,TGTGCCAGCAGCAAAGAACAGGGGTTAATTTATGGCTACACCTTC